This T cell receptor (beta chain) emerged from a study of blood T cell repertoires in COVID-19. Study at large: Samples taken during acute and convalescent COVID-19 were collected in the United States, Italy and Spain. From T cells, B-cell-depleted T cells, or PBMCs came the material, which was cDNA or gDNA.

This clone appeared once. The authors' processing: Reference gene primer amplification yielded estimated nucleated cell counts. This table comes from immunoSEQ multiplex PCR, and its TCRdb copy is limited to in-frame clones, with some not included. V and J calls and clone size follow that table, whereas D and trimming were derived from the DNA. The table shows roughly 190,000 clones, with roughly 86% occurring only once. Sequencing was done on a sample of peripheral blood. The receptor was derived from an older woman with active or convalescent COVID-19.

The CDR3 region has the DNA TGTGCCAGCAGTTACACAGAATACTCTGGAAACACCATATATTTT. The encoded protein is CASSYTEYSGNTIYF. This chain links TRBV6-5 with TRBJ1-3; no clear D. CDR1 MNHEY and CDR2 SVGAGI come from the germline V gene. The CDR3 is made up of 15 amino acids. V was shortened by 2 bases and J by 0 bases, with 8 bases between the two germline ends.